These T cell receptor beta chains were read from a single sample in a study of blood T cell repertoires in COVID-19. Profiled with immunoSEQ multiplex PCR; TCRdb holds only in-frame clones, not every one. The table lists approximately 74,000 clones, roughly 88% of them singletons. The sample was peripheral blood. The receptors derive from an elderly man with active or convalescent COVID-19. Both conserved end residues are part of each CDR3. A D gene is named only where the DNA matches it firmly. Rows give clone size only sometimes, using once, few, many, or a class for an expanded clone.

cdr3_aa | cdr3_nt | d_call | v_call | clone_size | j_call
CASSLSGADYEQYF | TGTGCCAGCAGCTTATCAGGGGCGGACTACGAGCAGTACTTC | NA | TRBV7-9 | NA | TRBJ2-7
CASSQQGNEQFF | TGTGCCAGCTCACAACAGGGCAATGAGCAGTTCTTC | NA | TRBV18 | NA | TRBJ2-1
CASSSYGSYTEAFF | TGTGCCAGCAGCTCCTATGGGAGCTACACTGAAGCTTTCTTT | NA | TRBV5-5 | NA | TRBJ1-1
CASSSSGGAADTQYF | TGTGCCAGCAGTTCCAGCGGGGGGGCCGCAGATACGCAGTATTTT | TRBD2 | TRBV6-5 | NA | TRBJ2-3
CAWTISGGTDTQYF | TGTGCCTGGACTATCTCAGGGGGCACAGATACGCAGTATTTT | NA | TRBV30 | NA | TRBJ2-3
CSSSGLLCHEQYF | TGCAGTTCCTCGGGACTCCTTTGCCACGAGCAGTACTTC | NA | TRBV29-1 | few | TRBJ2-7
CACEQGAGEKLFF | TGTGCCTGCGAACAGGGTGCGGGTGAAAAACTGTTTTTT | NA | TRBV6-6 | once | TRBJ1-4
CASSRLAGGSYEQFF | TGTGCCAGCAGCCGCCTAGCGGGAGGTTCATATGAGCAGTTCTTC | TRBD2 | TRBV6-5 | NA | TRBJ2-1
CAPGLAASTDTQYF | TGTGCCCCCGGGCTAGCGGCTAGCACAGATACGCAGTATTTT | TRBD2 | TRBV19 | NA | TRBJ2-3
CASIAPGDGKNTEAFF | TGTGCCAGCATCGCCCCCGGCGACGGGAAAAACACTGAAGCTTTCTTT | NA | TRBV28 | NA | TRBJ1-1
CASSRAPGSGNTIYF | TGTGCCAGCAGCCGCGCCCCCGGGTCGGGAAACACCATATATTTT | NA | TRBV9 | once | TRBJ1-3
CASSYPGQANYGYTF | TGTGCCAGCAGTTACCCGGGACAGGCTAACTATGGCTACACCTTC | TRBD1 | TRBV6-2/TRBV6-3 | NA | TRBJ1-2
CASSLQGADEQYF | TGTGCCAGCAGCTTACAGGGGGCAGACGAGCAGTACTTC | TRBD1 | TRBV7-2 | once | TRBJ2-7
CASSGQGYSNQPQHF | TGTGCCAGCAGCGGACAGGGCTATAGCAATCAGCCCCAGCATTTT | TRBD1 | TRBV2 | NA | TRBJ1-5
CASRFTGTAPAQHF | TGTGCCAGCAGGTTCACCGGGACAGCCCCGGCACAGCATTTT | TRBD1 | TRBV27 | NA | TRBJ1-5
CASSPWGRNQPQHF | TGTGCCAGCAGTCCTTGGGGGCGCAATCAGCCCCAGCATTTT | NA | TRBV27 | few | TRBJ1-5
CASSLGQGHPDTQYF | TGCGCCAGCAGCCTGGGACAGGGGCATCCAGATACGCAGTATTTT | TRBD1 | TRBV5-1 | NA | TRBJ2-3
CASSRADNSPLHF | TGTGCCAGCAGTCGCGCCGATAATTCACCCCTCCACTTT | NA | TRBV12-3/TRBV12-4 | NA | TRBJ1-6
CASSPQLAGVGETQYF | TGTGCCAGCAGTCCCCAGCTAGCGGGAGTCGGAGAGACCCAGTACTTC | TRBD2 | TRBV6-2/TRBV6-3 | NA | TRBJ2-5
CASSHPGGNEQFF | TGTGCCAGCAGCCATCCCGGGGGAAATGAGCAGTTCTTC | NA | TRBV7-2 | NA | TRBJ2-1
CAWREGAVSSPLHF | TGTGCCTGGAGGGAGGGAGCCGTAAGTTCACCCCTCCACTTT | NA | TRBV30 | NA | TRBJ1-6
CASSFWADTNTGELFF | TGTGCCAGCAGTTTCTGGGCAGATACGAACACCGGGGAGCTGTTTTTT | NA | TRBV27 | NA | TRBJ2-2
CASSLGGYGYTF | TGTGCCAGCAGTCTAGGGGGCTATGGCTACACCTTC | NA | TRBV25-1 | NA | TRBJ1-2
CTSSQDTGGGAVQPQHF | TGCACCAGCAGCCAAGATACAGGAGGGGGCGCGGTCCAGCCCCAGCATTTT | NA | TRBV1 | NA | TRBJ1-5
CASSVWVGTGGPSYNSPLHF | TGTGCCAGCAGTGTCTGGGTCGGGACAGGGGGACCCTCCTATAATTCACCCCTCCACTTT | TRBD1 | TRBV2 | NA | TRBJ1-6
CASSSPGEGKNTQYF | TGTGCCAGCAGCTCTCCGGGGGAGGGAAAAAATACGCAGTATTTT | TRBD2 | TRBV7-2 | NA | TRBJ2-3
CSVESLETQYF | TGCAGCGTTGAATCGTTGGAGACCCAGTACTTC | NA | TRBV29-1 | NA | TRBJ2-5
CASSQNHGTGAPGANVLTF | TGTGCCAGCAGCCAAAATCACGGGACAGGGGCTCCTGGGGCCAACGTCCTGACTTTC | TRBD1 | TRBV4-2 | NA | TRBJ2-6
CASSGGLGQPQHF | TGTGCCAGCAGTGGGGGGCTTGGGCAGCCCCAGCATTTT | NA | TRBV25-1 | NA | TRBJ1-5
CASSLLGSSQNTGELFF | TGCGCCAGCAGCTTGTTGGGGAGCAGCCAGAACACCGGGGAGCTGTTTTTT | NA | TRBV5-1 | NA | TRBJ2-2
CASRNSAAGTEAFF | TGTGCCAGCAGGAACTCGGCGGCGGGCACTGAAGCTTTCTTT | NA | TRBV3-1/TRBV3-2 | NA | TRBJ1-1
CATLADNSNQPQHF | TGTGCCACGTTGGCAGATAATAGCAATCAGCCCCAGCATTTT | NA | TRBV6-5 | NA | TRBJ1-5
CASSLGRDNEQFF | TGTGCCAGCAGCTTAGGCCGGGACAATGAGCAGTTCTTC | NA | TRBV11-3 | once | TRBJ2-1
CASSYGQLGGNTIYF | TGTGCCAGCAGTTACGGACAGCTCGGTGGAAACACCATATATTTT | NA | TRBV6-2/TRBV6-3 | NA | TRBJ1-3
CASSTRGNTGELFF | TGTGCCAGTAGTACAAGGGGGAACACCGGGGAGCTGTTTTTT | NA | TRBV19 | NA | TRBJ2-2
CASSGGTQAYNSPLHF | TGTGCCAGCAGTGGAGGAACACAGGCCTATAATTCACCCCTCCACTTT | NA | TRBV6-1 | NA | TRBJ1-6
CASSFPGSGVSFF | TGTGCCAGCAGCTTCCCGGGGAGTGGGGTTAGTTTCTTC | NA | TRBV7-9 | NA | TRBJ2-1
CASSPGQGPANYGYTF | TGTGCCAGCTCACCGGGACAGGGCCCAGCTAACTATGGCTACACCTTC | TRBD1 | TRBV18 | NA | TRBJ1-2
CASSLSLAGVATGELFF | TGCGCCAGCAGCTTGTCCCTAGCGGGGGTCGCGACCGGGGAGCTGTTTTTT | TRBD2 | TRBV5-1 | once | TRBJ2-2
CASSLGATGGGTDTQYF | TGCGCCAGCAGCTTGGGGGCTACAGGGGGAGGCACAGATACGCAGTATTTT | TRBD1 | TRBV5-1 | NA | TRBJ2-3
CASSSRRLAGKGNEQFF | TGTGCCAGCAGCTCGAGACGACTAGCGGGAAAGGGCAATGAGCAGTTCTTC | TRBD2 | TRBV7-8 | NA | TRBJ2-1
CASSPEGQGIWEKLFF | TGTGCCAGCAGCCCGGAGGGACAGGGGATTTGGGAAAAACTGTTTTTT | TRBD1 | TRBV5-5 | NA | TRBJ1-4
CASSENGRGHQPQHF | TGTGCCAGCAGTGAAAATGGCAGGGGGCACCAGCCCCAGCATTTT | TRBD1 | TRBV25-1 | few | TRBJ1-5
CAWSVRSRTRNTGELFF | TGTGCCTGGAGTGTACGGTCGCGGACTCGGAACACCGGGGAGCTGTTTTTT | NA | TRBV30 | NA | TRBJ2-2
CASSPLLAGNTGELFF | TGTGCCAGCTCACCTTTACTAGCGGGGAACACCGGGGAGCTGTTTTTT | TRBD2 | TRBV18 | NA | TRBJ2-2
CASSYYRGRSGANVLTF | TGTGCCAGCAGTTACTACAGGGGACGCTCTGGGGCCAACGTCCTGACTTTC | TRBD1 | TRBV6-2/TRBV6-3 | few | TRBJ2-6
CSVGQPSTGELFF | TGCAGCGTTGGACAGCCCTCGACCGGGGAGCTGTTTTTT | NA | TRBV29-1 | NA | TRBJ2-2
CASSPLNGYEQYF | TGTGCCAGCTCACCGTTAAACGGCTACGAGCAGTACTTC | NA | TRBV18 | NA | TRBJ2-7
CASSQDTGGAYEQYF | TGTGCCAGCAGCCAAGATACGGGTGGCGCCTACGAGCAGTACTTC | NA | TRBV14 | NA | TRBJ2-7
CAWAGDYEQYF | TGTGCCTGGGCAGGGGACTACGAGCAGTACTTC | NA | TRBV30 | NA | TRBJ2-7
CASSFGGSTDTQYF | TGCGCCAGCAGCTTCGGGGGGAGCACAGATACGCAGTATTTT | TRBD2 | TRBV5-1 | NA | TRBJ2-3
CASSGAGEVTQYF | TGTGCCAGCAGTGGAGCGGGAGAGGTGACCCAGTACTTC | TRBD2 | TRBV2 | NA | TRBJ2-5
CASSPEPVRDIQYF | TGTGCCAGCAGCCCTGAGCCGGTCCGGGACATTCAGTACTTC | NA | TRBV3-1/TRBV3-2 | NA | TRBJ2-4
CASSIFQKYSNQPQHF | TGTGCCAGTAGTATTTTCCAGAAATATAGCAATCAGCCCCAGCATTTT | NA | TRBV19 | few | TRBJ1-5
CSVEPGLAGETQYF | TGCAGCGTTGAACCCGGACTAGCGGGAGAGACCCAGTACTTC | TRBD2 | TRBV29-1 | NA | TRBJ2-5
CASSLAPAGSGADTQYF | TGTGCCAGCAGCTTGGCCCCAGCGGGATCGGGAGCAGATACGCAGTATTTT | TRBD2 | TRBV5-5 | NA | TRBJ2-3